This T cell receptor beta chain is drawn from a study of T cell repertoires in cytomegalovirus infection. Study findings and constraints: Ex vivo, HLA-C-restricted CMV-specific TCR beta clonotypes prevailed over the rest of the response.

Trimming shortened V by 0 bases and J by 3 bases, and 11 bases separated the two germline ends. Germline values: CDR1 MNHEY, CDR2 SVGAGI. This CDR3 contains 15 residues. This clonotype was detected ten times or more. Its antigen remains unidentified. TCRdb recomputed calls from the reads with MiXCR, one row per CDR3 protein. The sample includes 310,000 or so distinct CDR3 sequences, roughly a sixth of them seen just once. J is TRBJ1-2 and V is TRBV6-5; D possibly corresponds to TRBD1 (6 bases). The TCR originated in a human donor in good health (CMV status not recorded). Some clones in this sample may be carry-over from other donors' samples. Sequenced material: PBMCs. CDR3 protein: CASSYSLGGDYGYTF. The CDR3 DNA sequence: TGTGCCAGCAGTTACTCCTTGGGGGGCGACTATGGCTACACCTTC.